This T cell receptor beta chain is drawn from a study of T cells after yellow fever vaccination. Across the study: Some fractions had low cell numbers, and these were prepared with SMART-Seq v4 Ultra Low Input.

This CDR3 spans 15 amino acids. Germline V lookup: CDR1 SEHNR, CDR2 FQNEAQ (reference sequence). Trimming cost V 5 bases and J 4 bases, with 17 bases left between them. Each CDR3 protein is one row after TCRdb ran MiXCR on the 5' RACE reads. Of under 350,000 distinct CDR3 sequences in the sample, roughly 3.9% were seen once. The input for sequencing was PBMCs, taken 5 days after the yellow fever booster vaccination. The chain couples TRBV7-9 to TRBJ1-1; D is uncertain. The sequence came from a man between 18 and 29 years old who received the YFV17D yellow fever vaccine. CDR3: CASSPKRRSLTEAFF. For the CDR3, the DNA is TGTGCCAGCAGCCCCAAGAGGCGGTCCCTCACTGAAGCTTTCTTT.